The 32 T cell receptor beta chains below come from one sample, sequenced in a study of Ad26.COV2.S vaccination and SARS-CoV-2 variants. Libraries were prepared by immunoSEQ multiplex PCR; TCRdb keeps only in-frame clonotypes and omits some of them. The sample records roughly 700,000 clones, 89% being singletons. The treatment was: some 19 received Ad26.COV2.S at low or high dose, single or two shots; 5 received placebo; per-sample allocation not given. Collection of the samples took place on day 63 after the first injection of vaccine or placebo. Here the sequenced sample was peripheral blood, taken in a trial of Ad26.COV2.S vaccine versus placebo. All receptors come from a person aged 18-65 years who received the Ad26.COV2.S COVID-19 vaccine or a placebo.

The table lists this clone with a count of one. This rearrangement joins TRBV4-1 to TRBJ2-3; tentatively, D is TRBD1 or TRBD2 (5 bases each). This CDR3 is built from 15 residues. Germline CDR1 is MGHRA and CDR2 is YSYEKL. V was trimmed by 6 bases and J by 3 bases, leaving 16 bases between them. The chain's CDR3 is CASRPGPQGTDTQYF. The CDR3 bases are TGCGCCAGCAGGCCGGGGCCCCAGGGTACAGATACGCAGTATTTT.

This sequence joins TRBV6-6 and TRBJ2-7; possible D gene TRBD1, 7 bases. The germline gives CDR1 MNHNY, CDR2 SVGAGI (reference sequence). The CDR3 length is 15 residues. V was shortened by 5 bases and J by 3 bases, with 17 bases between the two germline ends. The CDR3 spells CASSGRGTANYEQYF. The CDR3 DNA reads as TGTGCCAGCAGTGGCCGCGGGACAGCGAACTACGAGCAGTACTTC.

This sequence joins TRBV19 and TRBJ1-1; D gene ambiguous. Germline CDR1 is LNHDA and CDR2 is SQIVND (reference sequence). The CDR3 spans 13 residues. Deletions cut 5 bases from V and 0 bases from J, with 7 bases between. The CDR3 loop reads CASSATLNTEAFF. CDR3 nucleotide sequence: TGTGCCAGTAGTGCAACTTTGAACACTGAAGCTTTCTTT.

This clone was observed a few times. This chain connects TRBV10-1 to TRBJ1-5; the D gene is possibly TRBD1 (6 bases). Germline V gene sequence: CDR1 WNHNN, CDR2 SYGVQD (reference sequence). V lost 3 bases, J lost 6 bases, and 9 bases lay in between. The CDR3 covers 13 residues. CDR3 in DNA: TGCGCCAGCAGTGAACAGGGAGGTCAGCCCCAGCATTTT. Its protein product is CASSEQGGQPQHF.

For the CDR3, the DNA is TGTGCCAGCGGCCAGAGGGGTGAAAAACTGTTTTTT. Translation: CASGQRGEKLFF. This chain connects TRBV6-5 to TRBJ1-4, with TRBD1 as a possible D gene (5 bases). The V gene lost 8 bases and the J gene lost 7 bases, with 11 bases spanning the gap. Germline loops: CDR1 MNHEY, CDR2 SVGAGI. The CDR3 totals 12 residues.

CDR3 sequence (DNA): TGCGCCAGCAGCCAAGATACGAGAAAAGAGACCCAGTACTTC. Its protein product is CASSQDTRKETQYF. The rearrangement links TRBV4-3 to TRBJ2-5; D is ambiguous. The CDR3 contains 14 residues. Germline-derived CDR1 and CDR2 are LGHNA and YSLEER. V dropped 0 bases and J dropped 3 bases, with 8 bases sitting between them.

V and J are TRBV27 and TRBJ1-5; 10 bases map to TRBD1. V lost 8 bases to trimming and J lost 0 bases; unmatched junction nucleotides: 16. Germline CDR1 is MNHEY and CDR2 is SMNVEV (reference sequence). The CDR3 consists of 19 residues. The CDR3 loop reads CASSPLGLTGGVSNQPQHF. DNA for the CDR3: TGTGCCAGCTCGCCGCTGGGCTTGACAGGGGGCGTTAGCAATCAGCCCCAGCATTTT.

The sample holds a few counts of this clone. The CDR3 bases are TGTGCCAGCAGCCTTTCCCTCCGGGGCAGTCTCTATGGCTACACCTTC. It yields the protein CASSLSLRGSLYGYTF. The chain uses TRBV14 and TRBJ1-2, with D maybe TRBD1 (5 bases). CDR1 SGHDN and CDR2 FVKESK come from the germline V gene. The CDR3 has 16 residues. V was trimmed by 4 bases and J by 4 bases, leaving 19 bases between them. Together with reference TRBV14 and TRBJ1-2, the CDR3 gives the full variable domain: EAGVTQFPSHSVIEKGQTVTLRCDPISGHDNLYWYRRVMGKEIKFLLHFVKESKQDESGMPNNRFLAERTGGTYSTLKVQPAELEDSGVYFCASSLSLRGSLYGYTFGSGTRLTVV.

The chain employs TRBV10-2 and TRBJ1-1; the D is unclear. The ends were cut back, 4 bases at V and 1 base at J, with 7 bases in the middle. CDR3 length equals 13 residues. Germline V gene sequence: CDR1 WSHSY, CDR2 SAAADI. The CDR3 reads CASSGPANTEAFF. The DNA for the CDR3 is TGCGCCAGCAGTGGGCCCGCGAACACTGAAGCTTTCTTT.

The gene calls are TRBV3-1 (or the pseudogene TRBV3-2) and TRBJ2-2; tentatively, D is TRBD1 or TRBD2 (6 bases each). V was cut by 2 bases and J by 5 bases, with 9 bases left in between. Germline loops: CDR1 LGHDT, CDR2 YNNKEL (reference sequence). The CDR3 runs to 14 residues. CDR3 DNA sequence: TGTGCCAGCAGCCAATGGGGGGCGACCGGGGAGCTGTTTTTT. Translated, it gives CASSQWGATGELFF.

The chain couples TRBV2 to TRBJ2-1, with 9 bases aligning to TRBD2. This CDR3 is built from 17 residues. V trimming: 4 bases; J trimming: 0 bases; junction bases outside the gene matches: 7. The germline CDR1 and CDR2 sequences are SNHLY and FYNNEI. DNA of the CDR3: TGTGCCAGCAGTGCCCCCGGACTAGCGAGCTCCTACAATGAGCAGTTCTTC. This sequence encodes CASSAPGLASSYNEQFF. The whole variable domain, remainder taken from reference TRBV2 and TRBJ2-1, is EPEVTQTPSHQVTQMGQEVILRCVPISNHLYFYWYRQILGQKVEFLVSFYNNEISEKSEIFDDQFSVERPDGSNFTLKIRSTKLEDSAMYFCASSAPGLASSYNEQFFGPGTRLTVL.

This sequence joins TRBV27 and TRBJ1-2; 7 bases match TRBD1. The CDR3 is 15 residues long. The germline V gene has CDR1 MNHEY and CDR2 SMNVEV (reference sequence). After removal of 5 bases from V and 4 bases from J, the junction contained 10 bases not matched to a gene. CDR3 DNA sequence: TGTGCCAGCAGTCCCCAACTCGGGACAGTCTATGGCTACACCTTC. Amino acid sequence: CASSPQLGTVYGYTF.

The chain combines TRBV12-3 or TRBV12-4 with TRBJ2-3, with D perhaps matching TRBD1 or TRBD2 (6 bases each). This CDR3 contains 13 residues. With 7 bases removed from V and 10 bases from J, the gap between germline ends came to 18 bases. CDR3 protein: CASTLGGGSAQYF. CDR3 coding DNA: TGTGCCAGCACCCTGGGGGGCGGATCGGCGCAGTATTTT.

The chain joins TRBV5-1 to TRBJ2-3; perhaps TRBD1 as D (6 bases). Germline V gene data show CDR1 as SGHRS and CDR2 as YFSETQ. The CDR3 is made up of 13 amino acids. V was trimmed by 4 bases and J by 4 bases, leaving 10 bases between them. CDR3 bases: TGCGCCAGCAGCCCCAGGGGCTCAGATACGCAGTATTTT. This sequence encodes CASSPRGSDTQYF.

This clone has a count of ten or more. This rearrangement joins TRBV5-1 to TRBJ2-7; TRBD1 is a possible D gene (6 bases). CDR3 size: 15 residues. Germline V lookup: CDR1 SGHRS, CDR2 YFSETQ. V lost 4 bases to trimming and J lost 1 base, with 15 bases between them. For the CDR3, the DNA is TGCGCCAGCAGCACCGACAGGTACCCTTCCTACGAGCAGTACTTC. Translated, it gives CASSTDRYPSYEQYF.

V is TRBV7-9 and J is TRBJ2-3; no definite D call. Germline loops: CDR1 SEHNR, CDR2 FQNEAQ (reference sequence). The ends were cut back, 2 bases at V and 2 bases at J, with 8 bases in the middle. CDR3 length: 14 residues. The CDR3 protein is CASSLSATTDTQYF. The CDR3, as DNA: TGTGCCAGCAGCTTAAGTGCAACCACAGATACGCAGTATTTT. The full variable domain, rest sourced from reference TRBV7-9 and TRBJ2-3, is DTGVSQNPRHKITKRGQNVTFRCDPISEHNRLYWYRQTLGQGPEFLTYFQNEAQLEKSRLLSDRFSAERPKGSFSTLEIQRTEQGDSAMYLCASSLSATTDTQYFGPGTRLTVL.

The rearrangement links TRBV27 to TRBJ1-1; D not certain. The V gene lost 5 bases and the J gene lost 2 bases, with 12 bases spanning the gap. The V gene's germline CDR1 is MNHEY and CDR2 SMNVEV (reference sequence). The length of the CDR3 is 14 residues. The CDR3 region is CASSRLGGNTEAFF. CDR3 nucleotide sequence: TGTGCCAGCAGTAGGCTGGGCGGCAACACTGAAGCTTTCTTT.

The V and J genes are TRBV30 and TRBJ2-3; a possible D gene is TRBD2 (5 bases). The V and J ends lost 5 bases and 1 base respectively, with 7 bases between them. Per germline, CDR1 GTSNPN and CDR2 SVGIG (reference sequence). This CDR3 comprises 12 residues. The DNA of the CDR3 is TGTGCCTGGGATAGCGGCACAGATACGCAGTATTTT. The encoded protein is CAWDSGTDTQYF.

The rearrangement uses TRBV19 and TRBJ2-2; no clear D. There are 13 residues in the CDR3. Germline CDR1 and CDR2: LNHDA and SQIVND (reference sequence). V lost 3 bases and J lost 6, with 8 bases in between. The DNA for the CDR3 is TGTGCCAGTAGTATTAAGGGTCCCGGGGAGCTGTTTTTT. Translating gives CASSIKGPGELFF.

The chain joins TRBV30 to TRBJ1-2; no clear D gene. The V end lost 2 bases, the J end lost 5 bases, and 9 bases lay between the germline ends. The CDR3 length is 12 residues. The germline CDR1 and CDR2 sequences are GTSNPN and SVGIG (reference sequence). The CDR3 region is CAWSSTLYGYTF. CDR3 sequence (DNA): TGTGCCTGGAGTTCGACATTATATGGCTACACCTTC.

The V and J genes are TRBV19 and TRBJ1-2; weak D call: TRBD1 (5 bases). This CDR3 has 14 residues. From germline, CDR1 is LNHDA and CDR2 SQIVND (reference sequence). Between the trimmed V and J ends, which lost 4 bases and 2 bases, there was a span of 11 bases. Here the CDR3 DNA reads TGTGCCAGTAGTACCGGACATCCCAACTATGGCTACACCTTC. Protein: CASSTGHPNYGYTF.

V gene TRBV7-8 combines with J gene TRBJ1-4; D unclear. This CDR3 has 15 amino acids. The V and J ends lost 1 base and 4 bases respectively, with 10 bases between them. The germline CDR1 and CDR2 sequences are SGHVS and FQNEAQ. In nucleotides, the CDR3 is TGTGCCAGCAGCTTAGGACCAGACCTTAATGAAAAACTGTTTTTT. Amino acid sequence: CASSLGPDLNEKLFF.

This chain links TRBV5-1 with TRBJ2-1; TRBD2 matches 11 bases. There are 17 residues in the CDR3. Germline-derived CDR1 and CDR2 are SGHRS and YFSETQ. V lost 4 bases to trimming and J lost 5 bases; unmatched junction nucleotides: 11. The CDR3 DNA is TGCGCCAGCAGCCTGAGACCTAGCGGGAGGATTGACAATGAGCAGTTCTTC. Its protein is CASSLRPSGRIDNEQFF.

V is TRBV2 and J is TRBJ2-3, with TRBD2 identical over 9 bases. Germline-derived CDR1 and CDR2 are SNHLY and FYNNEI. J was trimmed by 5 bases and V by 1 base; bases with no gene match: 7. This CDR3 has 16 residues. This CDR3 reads CASSEGRRGGLDTQYF. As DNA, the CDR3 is TGTGCCAGCAGTGAAGGGCGGCGGGGGGGGCTAGATACGCAGTATTTT.

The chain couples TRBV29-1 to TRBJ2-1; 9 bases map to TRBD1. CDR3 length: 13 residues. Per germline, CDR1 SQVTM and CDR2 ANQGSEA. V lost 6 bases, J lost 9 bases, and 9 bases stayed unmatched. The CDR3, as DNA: TGCAGCGTACACGGGACAGGGTTGGGTGAGCAGTTCTTC. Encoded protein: CSVHGTGLGEQFF.

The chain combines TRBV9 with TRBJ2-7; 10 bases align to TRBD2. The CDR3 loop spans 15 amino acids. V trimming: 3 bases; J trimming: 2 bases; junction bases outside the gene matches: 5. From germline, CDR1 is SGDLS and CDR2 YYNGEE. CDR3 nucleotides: TGTGCCAGCAGCGGAACTAGCGGGGACGCCTACGAGCAGTACTTC. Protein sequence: CASSGTSGDAYEQYF.

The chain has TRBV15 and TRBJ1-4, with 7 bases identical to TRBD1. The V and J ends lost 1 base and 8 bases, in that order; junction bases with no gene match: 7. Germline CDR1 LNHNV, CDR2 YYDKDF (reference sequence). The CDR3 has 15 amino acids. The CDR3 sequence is CATSRVRQGSEKLFF. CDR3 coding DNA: TGTGCCACCAGCAGAGTGAGACAGGGAAGCGAAAAACTGTTTTTT.

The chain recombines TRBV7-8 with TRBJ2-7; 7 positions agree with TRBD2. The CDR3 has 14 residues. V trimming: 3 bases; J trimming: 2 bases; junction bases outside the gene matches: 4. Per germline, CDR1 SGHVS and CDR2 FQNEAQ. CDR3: CASSLERGAYEQYF. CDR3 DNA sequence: TGTGCCAGCAGCTTGGAGCGGGGAGCCTACGAGCAGTACTTC.

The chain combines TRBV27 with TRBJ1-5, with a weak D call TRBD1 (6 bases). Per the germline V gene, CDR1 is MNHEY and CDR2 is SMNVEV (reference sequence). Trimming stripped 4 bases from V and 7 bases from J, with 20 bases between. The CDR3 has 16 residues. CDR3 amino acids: CASSYRGGRNGQPQHF. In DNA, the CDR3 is TGTGCCAGCAGTTACCGGGGGGGGCGTAATGGGCAGCCCCAGCATTTT.

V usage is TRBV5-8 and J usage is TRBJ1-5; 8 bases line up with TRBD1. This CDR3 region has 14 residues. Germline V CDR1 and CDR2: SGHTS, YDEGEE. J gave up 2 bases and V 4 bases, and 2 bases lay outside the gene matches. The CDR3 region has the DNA TGTGCCAGCAGCCTGACAGGGGGCAATCAGCCCCAGCATTTT. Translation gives CASSLTGGNQPQHF.

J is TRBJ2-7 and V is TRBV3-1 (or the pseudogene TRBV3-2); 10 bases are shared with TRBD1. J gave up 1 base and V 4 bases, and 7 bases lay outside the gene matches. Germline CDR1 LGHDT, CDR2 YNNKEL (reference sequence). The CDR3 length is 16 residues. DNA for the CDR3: TGTGCCAGCAGCCCTAGCCGGGACAGGGGTTCCTACGAGCAGTACTTC. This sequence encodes CASSPSRDRGSYEQYF.

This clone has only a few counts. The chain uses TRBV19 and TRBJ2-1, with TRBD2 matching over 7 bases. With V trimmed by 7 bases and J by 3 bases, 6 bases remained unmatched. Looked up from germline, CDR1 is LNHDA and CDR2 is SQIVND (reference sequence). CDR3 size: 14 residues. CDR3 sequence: CASISGAGYNEQFF. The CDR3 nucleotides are TGTGCCAGTATCAGCGGGGCCGGCTACAATGAGCAGTTCTTC.